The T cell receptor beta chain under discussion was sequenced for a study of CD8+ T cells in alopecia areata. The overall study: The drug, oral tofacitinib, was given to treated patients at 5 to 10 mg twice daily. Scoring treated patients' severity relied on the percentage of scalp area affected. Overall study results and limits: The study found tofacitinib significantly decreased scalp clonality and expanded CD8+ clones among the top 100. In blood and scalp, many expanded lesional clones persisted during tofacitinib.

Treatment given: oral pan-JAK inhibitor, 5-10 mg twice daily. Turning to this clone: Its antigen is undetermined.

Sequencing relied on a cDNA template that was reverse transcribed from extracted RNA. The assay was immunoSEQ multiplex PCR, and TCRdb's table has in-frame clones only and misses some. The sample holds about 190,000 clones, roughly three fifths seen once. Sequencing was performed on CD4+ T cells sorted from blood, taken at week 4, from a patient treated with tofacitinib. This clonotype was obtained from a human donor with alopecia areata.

The CDR3 loop reads CASKEQGWEKLFF. The CDR3 bases are TGTGCCAGCAAGGAGCAGGGATGGGAAAAACTGTTTTTT. The V call is TRBV6-6, the J call TRBJ1-4, with D possibly TRBD1 on 5 matching bases. Trimming took off 7 bases at V and 8 bases at J, with 14 bases between the two ends. Germline lookup yields CDR1 MNHNY and CDR2 SVGAGI (reference sequence). This CDR3 is built from 13 residues.